This T cell receptor beta chain was captured by sequencing in a study of cytomegalovirus exposure and HLA in healthy donors. It was with 60 Vbeta and 13 Jbeta primers that the PCR ran. Only in-frame clones appear in the TCRdb table, and some are missing; sequencing was by immunoSEQ multiplex PCR. The sample contains about 190,000 clones, 70% to 90% of which appear only once. The CDR3 length is 12 residues. V gave up 5 bases and J gave up 13 bases; unmatched junction bases: 6. CDR1 is MNHEY and CDR2 is SVGAGI in the germline V gene. All the people who gave samples were healthy bone marrow donors. The sample holds one count of this clone.

The rearrangement links TRBV6-5 to TRBJ2-1; 9 bases are a match to TRBD2. This TCR was recovered from a male donor in good health and CMV-seronegative. Sequencing input: PBMCs. CDR3 region: CASSTASGTQFF. DNA of the CDR3: TGTGCCAGCAGTACCGCTAGCGGGACACAGTTCTTC.